Listed below are T cell receptor beta chains from one sample, sequenced in a study of identifying expanded T cells in peripheral blood. Clones were sequenced by immunoSEQ multiplex PCR, and TCRdb holds only the in-frame ones, with some missing. This sample has some 80,000 clones, with 80% to 90% found just once. Input material: blood. The source of these receptors is a person aged 18 to 70 in good health. CDR3s include the opening cysteine and the closing phenylalanine or tryptophan. Each record gives: J gene, V gene, clone size, D gene, CDR3 protein, CDR3 DNA. The D gene is left open where the match is weak. A clone size is listed for some rows: how often the clone was seen (once, few, many), or a class if it is expanded.

TRBJ2-1 | TRBV6-1 | NA | TRBD2 | CASSPGLAGEDEQFF | TGTGCCAGCAGTCCGGGACTAGCGGGAGAAGATGAGCAGTTCTTC
TRBJ2-3 | TRBV7-9 | once | NA | CASSLANRVGGTDTQYF | TGTGCCAGCAGCTTAGCGAACAGGGTTGGGGGCACAGATACGCAGTATTTT
TRBJ2-3 | TRBV7-3 | few | NA | CASSLGTNTQYF | TGTGCCAGCAGCTTGGGCACGAATACGCAGTATTTT
TRBJ1-2 | TRBV7-9 | once | NA | CASSSGQSFYGYTF | TGTGCCAGCAGCTCAGGACAGTCTTTCTATGGCTACACCTTC
TRBJ1-1 | TRBV14 | once | NA | CASSQDYLGRAEAFF | TGTGCCAGCAGCCAAGATTATCTGGGAAGGGCTGAAGCTTTCTTT
TRBJ2-2 | TRBV19 | NA | NA | CASRGQAAHTGELFF | TGTGCCAGTAGGGGCCAAGCCGCCCACACCGGGGAGCTGTTTTTT
TRBJ1-1 | TRBV18 | once | NA | CASSGTSDTEAFF | TGTGCCAGCTCAGGTACGAGTGACACTGAAGCTTTCTTT
TRBJ1-3 | TRBV2 | NA | NA | CASSGGANSGNTIYF | TGTGCCAGCAGTGGGGGGGCTAACTCTGGAAACACCATATATTTT
TRBJ1-2 | TRBV5-6 | NA | TRBD1 | CASSPTGQGVYGYTF | TGTGCCAGCAGCCCGACTGGACAGGGCGTCTATGGCTACACCTTC
TRBJ1-3 | TRBV5-5 | NA | NA | CASSVDGYSGNTIYF | TGTGCCAGCAGCGTGGACGGTTACTCTGGAAACACCATATATTTT
TRBJ1-1 | TRBV19 | once | TRBD1 | CASTQRGTGTKNTEAFF | TGTGCCAGTACTCAGAGGGGGACAGGGACTAAAAACACTGAAGCTTTCTTT
TRBJ1-2 | TRBV30 | NA | NA | CAWRTPGQLKNYGYTF | TGTGCCTGGAGAACCCCGGGGCAGCTGAAGAACTATGGCTACACCTTC
TRBJ1-5 | TRBV18 | few | NA | CASSPAGEQPQHF | TGTGCCAGCTCACCAGCAGGGGAACAGCCCCAGCATTTT
TRBJ1-4 | TRBV27 | NA | TRBD1 | CASSLGQASEKLFF | TGTGCCAGCAGTCTGGGACAGGCGAGTGAAAAACTGTTTTTT
TRBJ1-1 | TRBV7-6 | NA | NA | CASSLDGRRRAGTEAFF | TGTGCCAGCAGCTTAGACGGCAGACGCAGAGCGGGCACTGAAGCTTTCTTT
TRBJ1-3 | TRBV6-5 | NA | NA | CASSRSRQRGNTIYF | TGTGCCAGCAGCCGCTCTAGACAGCGGGGAAACACCATATATTTT
TRBJ2-6 | TRBV2 | NA | NA | CASSEVSTGANVLTF | TGTGCCAGCAGTGAAGTCTCAACGGGGGCCAACGTCCTGACTTTC
TRBJ2-1 | TRBV6-1 | NA | TRBD1 | CASGDPGTATFF | TGTGCCAGCGGGGATCCCGGGACAGCTACGTTCTTC
TRBJ2-7 | TRBV4-2 | NA | NA | CASSQEEATSRHF | TGTGCCAGCAGCCAAGAGGAGGCGACCTCGAGGCATTTC
TRBJ2-3 | TRBV6-5 | NA | TRBD2 | CATRRRGGAGHTQYF | TGTGCCACCCGGCGCCGCGGGGGGGCCGGGCATACGCAGTATTTT
TRBJ2-7 | TRBV5-4 | few | NA | CASSQTGYEQYF | TGTGCCAGCAGCCAAACAGGCTACGAGCAGTACTTC
TRBJ2-2 | TRBV19 | NA | NA | CASTRTTNTGELFF | TGTGCCAGTACGAGGACAACGAACACCGGGGAGCTGTTTTTT
TRBJ2-7 | TRBV13 | NA | NA | CASSLVPYEQYF | TGTGCCAGCAGCTTAGTCCCCTACGAGCAGTACTTC
TRBJ1-1 | TRBV6-5 | NA | NA | CASSYGGRTAFF | TGTGCCAGCAGTTACGGCGGGCGTACGGCTTTCTTT
TRBJ2-7 | TRBV6-1 | NA | NA | CASSAGGSGHSIEQYF | TGTGCCAGCAGTGCTGGGGGGTCGGGACATTCCATCGAGCAGTACTTC
TRBJ2-1 | TRBV13 | NA | NA | CASSPRGGSYNEQFF | TGTGCCAGCAGCCCTAGGGGGGGATCCTACAATGAGCAGTTCTTC
TRBJ1-3 | TRBV12-5 | NA | NA | CASGLAPGNTIYF | TGTGCTAGTGGTTTGGCCCCTGGAAACACCATATATTTT
TRBJ2-3 | TRBV6-6 | once | TRBD1 | CASSPGDRVPDTQYF | TGTGCCAGCAGTCCTGGGGACAGGGTCCCAGATACGCAGTATTTT
TRBJ2-1 | TRBV18 | NA | TRBD2 | CASSQRTSGSHNEQFF | TGTGCCAGCTCCCAACGGACTAGCGGGAGCCACAATGAGCAGTTCTTC
TRBJ1-4 | TRBV2 | NA | NA | CASRGREDEKLFF | TGTGCCAGCAGGGGGAGGGAGGATGAAAAACTGTTTTTT
TRBJ2-5 | TRBV6-1 | NA | NA | CASSEWAIGTSRETQYF | TGTGCCAGCAGTGAATGGGCAATCGGGACCTCCCGAGAGACCCAGTACTTC
TRBJ2-7 | TRBV7-2 | once | NA | CASSITSYEQYF | TGTGCCAGCAGCATAACTAGCTACGAGCAGTACTTC
TRBJ2-7 | TRBV28 | NA | TRBD1 | CAATGTGKYEQYF | TGTGCCGCTACCGGGACAGGAAAGTACGAGCAGTACTTC
TRBJ1-2 | TRBV6-5 | NA | NA | CASRDGSGRDYGYTF | TGTGCCAGCAGGGACGGGTCCGGGAGGGACTATGGCTACACCTTC
TRBJ2-1 | TRBV11-3 | NA | TRBD2 | CASESSGRARNEQFF | TGTGCCAGCGAATCTAGCGGGAGGGCCAGGAATGAGCAGTTCTTC
TRBJ1-1 | TRBV10-3 | NA | TRBD1 | CAIKDRRNTEAFF | TGTGCCATCAAGGACAGGAGGAACACTGAAGCTTTCTTT
TRBJ1-5 | TRBV2 | NA | NA | CASSDITAVARPQHF | TGTGCCAGCAGTGATATTACGGCAGTAGCAAGGCCCCAGCATTTT
TRBJ1-4 | TRBV4-1 | NA | NA | CASSHAGKGNNEKLFF | TGCGCCAGCAGCCACGCTGGGAAAGGGAATAATGAAAAACTGTTTTTT
TRBJ2-7 | TRBV4-1 | NA | NA | CASSQARTYEQYF | TGCGCCAGCAGCCAGGCCAGAACCTACGAGCAGTACTTC
TRBJ2-1 | TRBV7-9 | NA | NA | CASSRRDGKMENEQFF | TGTGCCAGCAGCCGCCGGGACGGGAAGATGGAGAATGAGCAGTTCTTC
TRBJ1-4 | TRBV7-9 | NA | NA | CASSLGPNEKLFF | TGTGCCAGCAGCTTGGGACCTAATGAAAAACTGTTTTTT
TRBJ1-3 | TRBV5-1 | NA | NA | CASSMGADGNTIYF | TGCGCCAGCAGCATGGGGGCAGATGGAAACACCATATATTTT
TRBJ1-1 | TRBV25-1 | NA | NA | CASIRRENTEAFF | TGTGCCAGCATCCGAAGGGAGAACACTGAAGCTTTCTTT
TRBJ2-2 | TRBV7-2 | NA | NA | CATHTGIFTGELFF | TGTGCCACCCACACCGGGATCTTCACCGGGGAGCTGTTTTTT
TRBJ2-1 | TRBV19 | NA | TRBD1 | CASSSPQGAHRNEQFF | TGTGCCAGTAGTTCGCCGCAGGGGGCGCATAGAAATGAGCAGTTCTTC
TRBJ1-2 | TRBV5-6 | NA | TRBD1 | CASSSTGGGRGYTF | TGTGCCAGCAGCTCAACAGGGGGCGGTCGTGGCTACACCTTC
TRBJ1-3 | TRBV7-8 | many | NA | CASRDHTGSPGNTIYF | TGTGCCAGCAGAGATCACACAGGGAGCCCTGGAAACACCATATATTTT
TRBJ2-5 | TRBV7-2 | NA | TRBD1 | CASSRRTGDQETQYF | TGTGCCAGCAGCCGCCGGACAGGCGACCAAGAGACCCAGTACTTC
TRBJ2-7 | TRBV29-1 | NA | TRBD1 | CSVEGLPGQGMFEQYF | TGCAGCGTTGAGGGACTTCCGGGACAGGGGATGTTCGAGCAGTACTTC
TRBJ2-1 | TRBV7-3 | once | TRBD2 | CASSGRRGNEQFF | TGTGCCAGTAGCGGGAGAAGGGGCAATGAGCAGTTCTTC
TRBJ1-5 | TRBV11-2 | NA | NA | CASSQTDRINQPQHF | TGTGCCAGCAGCCAGACTGACCGGATCAATCAGCCCCAGCATTTT
TRBJ1-2 | TRBV29-1 | NA | NA | CSVNTLYTDGYTF | TGCAGCGTTAACACCTTGTACACAGATGGCTACACCTTC
TRBJ2-1 | TRBV5-1 | NA | NA | CASSLARIANNEQFF | TGCGCCAGCAGCTTGGCTCGGATAGCGAACAATGAGCAGTTCTTC
TRBJ2-1 | TRBV7-2 | NA | NA | CASSPSLSSAAYNEQFF | TGTGCCAGCAGCCCTAGCCTCTCTAGCGCGGCTTACAATGAGCAGTTCTTC